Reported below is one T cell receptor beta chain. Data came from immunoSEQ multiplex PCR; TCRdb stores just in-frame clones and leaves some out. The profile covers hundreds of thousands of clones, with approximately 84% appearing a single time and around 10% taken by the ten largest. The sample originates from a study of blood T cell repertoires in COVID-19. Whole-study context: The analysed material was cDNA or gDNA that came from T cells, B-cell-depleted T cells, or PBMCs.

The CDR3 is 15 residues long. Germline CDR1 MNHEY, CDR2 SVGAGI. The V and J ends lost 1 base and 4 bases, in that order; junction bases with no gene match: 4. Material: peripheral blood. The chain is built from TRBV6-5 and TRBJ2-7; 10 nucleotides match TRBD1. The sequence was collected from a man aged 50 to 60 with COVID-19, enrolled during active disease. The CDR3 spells CASSYLDRGGYEQYF. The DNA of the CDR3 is TGTGCCAGCAGTTACTTGGACAGGGGGGGGTACGAGCAGTACTTC.